A single sample is the source of the 9 T cell receptor beta chains below, sequenced in a study of identical twins. One entry per CDR3 protein, called by TCRdb with MiXCR from the 5' RACE reads. The table includes around 280,000 distinct CDR3 sequences, about 8% detected once. The sample also formed part of further work on yellow fever vaccine responses in identical twins.

What was sequenced was memory (CD45RO+) T cells sorted from blood. All receptors come from a woman in her late teens or twenties in good health.

This clonotype was detected many times. The rearrangement joins TRBV28 to TRBJ1-6; D ambiguous. V shed 6 bases and J shed 6 bases, with 15 bases lying between them. The V gene's germline CDR1 is MDHEN and CDR2 SYDVKM. This CDR3 region has 15 residues. The CDR3 sequence is CASSVTRKINSPLHF. In DNA form, the CDR3 reads TGTGCCAGCAGCGTTACACGCAAGATTAATTCACCCCTCCACTTT.

The genes are TRBV19 and TRBJ2-3; 7 bases are shared with TRBD2. CDR1 is LNHDA and CDR2 is SQIVND in the germline V gene (reference sequence). This CDR3 comprises 15 residues. V lost 3 bases and J lost 2; bases outside the gene matches: 5. The CDR3 loop reads CASSMPAGYTDTQYF. In DNA, the CDR3 is TGTGCCAGTAGTATGCCAGCGGGATACACAGATACGCAGTATTTT.

V usage is TRBV7-2 and J usage is TRBJ2-2; D is unresolved. CDR3 length: 13 residues. Germline assignment: CDR1 SGHTA and CDR2 FQGNSA. The ends were cut back, 1 base at V and 7 bases at J, with 7 bases in the middle. The CDR3 is CASSLVYGGELFF. CDR3 DNA: TGTGCCAGCAGCTTAGTTTACGGCGGGGAGCTGTTTTTT.

This clonotype occurred many times. This chain links TRBV20-1 with TRBJ2-7; D is unresolved. The CDR3 has 12 amino acids. V was clipped by 6 bases and J by 6 bases, with 15 bases between them. The germline V gene encodes CDR1 DFQATT and CDR2 SNEGSKA (reference sequence). CDR3 region: CSALVAVGEQYF. The CDR3, as DNA: TGCAGTGCCCTTGTGGCCGTAGGCGAGCAGTACTTC.

This clonotype came up a few times. V is TRBV7-3 and J is TRBJ2-1; the D gene is possibly TRBD2 (5 bases). The CDR3 contains 12 residues. From germline, CDR1 is SGHTA and CDR2 FQGTGA. The V gene lost 5 bases and the J gene lost 6 bases, with 8 bases spanning the gap. CDR3 region: CASSTAGNEQFF. DNA for the CDR3: TGTGCCAGCAGCACCGCGGGCAATGAGCAGTTCTTC.

This clonotype came up many times. This chain joins TRBV7-2 and TRBJ2-7; 11 bases match TRBD2. Losses at the gene ends were 5 bases for V and 3 bases for J; bases not matched to a gene: 6. The CDR3 sequence is 15 residues long. Germline assignment: CDR1 SGHTA and CDR2 FQGNSA. In DNA, the CDR3 is TGTGCCAGCAGCCTGACTAGCGGGACCCTCTACGAGCAGTACTTC. Its protein is CASSLTSGTLYEQYF. The whole variable domain, filled in from reference TRBV7-2 and TRBJ2-7, reads GAGVSQSPSNKVTEKGKDVELRCDPISGHTALYWYRQSLGQGLEFLIYFQGNSAPDKSGLPSDRFSAERTGGSVSTLTIQRTQQEDSAVYLCASSLTSGTLYEQYFGPGTRLTVT.

This clonotype was observed many times. V usage is TRBV5-1 and J usage is TRBJ2-1; 12 bases are a match to TRBD2. Germline V gene sequence: CDR1 SGHRS, CDR2 YFSETQ. The CDR3 extends over 18 amino acids. The trim removed 1 base at V and 0 bases at J, leaving 5 bases unmatched. CDR3 in amino acids: CASSLRLAGDNSYNEQFF. As DNA, the CDR3 is TGCGCCAGCAGCTTGAGACTAGCGGGAGACAACTCCTACAATGAGCAGTTCTTC.

Concerning this clonotype itself: This may come from a read error, since a much larger clone is one base off. This CDR3 is CASSPLAGAPINEQFF. DNA of the CDR3: TGTGCCAGCAGCCCATTAGCGGGAGCGCCGATTAATGAGCAGTTCTTC. The chain employs TRBV3-1 and TRBJ2-1; 9 positions agree with TRBD2. V shed 4 bases, J shed 7 bases, and the junction held 11 bases outside the gene matches. This CDR3 has 16 amino acids. Germline V gives CDR1 LGHDT, CDR2 YNNKEL (reference sequence).

This clonotype was seen a few times. The J gene is TRBJ2-3, the V gene TRBV20-1; 11 bases fit TRBD2. CDR3 size: 17 residues. The germline gives CDR1 DFQATT, CDR2 SNEGSKA (reference sequence). With V trimmed by 3 bases and J by 5 bases, 13 bases remained unmatched. The CDR3 coding sequence is TGCAGTGCTAGTTTGGCGATTAGCGGGAGGGGAGGAGATACGCAGTATTTT. Translating gives CSASLAISGRGGDTQYF.